This TCR beta chain was documented in a study of graft-versus-host responses after intestinal transplantation. Study overall: Once they had received anti-thymocyte globulin induction, all recipients took tacrolimus and steroids for two to three years.

The CDR3 spans 17 residues. V dropped 6 bases and J dropped 6; count of bases not matched to a gene: 17. CDR1 is ENHRY, CDR2 SYGVKD, per germline. The protocol was immunoSEQ multiplex PCR, while the TCRdb copy is restricted to in-frame clones and leaves out a portion. The sample holds roughly 120,000 clones, around nine tenths seen once. The study's findings and limits: Declines in HvG clones occurring early post-transplant were associated with peak circulating GvH clone levels. Some patients had graft-donor T cell macrochimerism, and their allografts showed high graft-versus-host to host-versus-graft clonal ratios.

Concerning this clone: Antigen unknown.

The input for sequencing was unstimulated CD4+ T cells sorted from spleen or lymph node cells, taken before transplant. This receptor was taken from a human donor who was the organ donor for an intestinal transplant. The rearrangement joins TRBV10-3 to TRBJ2-7; 10 positions agree with TRBD2. The CDR3 DNA reads as TGTGCCATCAGAGCATCTGTACTAGCGGGACTCCCGAGCGAGCAGTACTTC. Protein product: CAIRASVLAGLPSEQYF.